The 32 T cell receptor beta chains below were found in one sample sequenced in a study of OX40 agonist ivuxolimab in advanced cancers. The library was generated by the immunoSEQ multiplex PCR assay. TCRdb took over this immuneACCESS table, retaining in-frame rearrangements with V and J assigned. Such tables are incomplete; in checked studies, under half of the missing clones stem from an unresolved V gene, and the remainder is unexplained. In this sample the table shows tens of thousands of clones, 75% to 90% of which occur a single time. The ten largest make up 0.69% of the sample. The sample was CD4+ or CD8+ T cells sorted from blood, taken in a trial of the OX40 agonist ivuxolimab. The receptors here all came from an adult with an advanced solid tumor such as melanoma, head and neck, liver or kidney cancer.

The V call is TRBV28, the J call TRBJ2-3, with a weak D call TRBD2 (7 bases). V was cut by 8 bases and J by 4 bases, with 16 bases left in between. CDR1 is MDHEN, CDR2 SYDVKM, per germline. This CDR3 is built from 14 residues. CDR3 sequence: CASYLGGAPDTQYF. The CDR3, as DNA: TGTGCCAGCTATTTGGGGGGGGCCCCAGATACGCAGTATTTT.

The chain combines TRBV11-3 with TRBJ2-1; 9 bases agree with TRBD2. Looked up from germline, CDR1 is SGHNT and CDR2 is YENEEA. V was pared by 2 bases and J by 7 bases, with 3 bases of the junction left unmatched. This CDR3 contains 14 residues. CDR3 amino acids: CASSLKTSGNEQFF. The CDR3 DNA reads as TGTGCCAGCAGCTTAAAGACTAGCGGAAATGAGCAGTTCTTC. Variable domain in full (rest from reference TRBV11-3 and TRBJ2-1): EAGVVQSPRYKIIEKKQPVAFWCNPISGHNTLYWYLQNLGQGPELLIRYENEEAVDDSQLPKDRFSAERLKGVDSTLKIQPAELGDSAVYLCASSLKTSGNEQFFGPGTRLTVL.

There are a few counts of this clone. This chain joins TRBV7-6 and TRBJ2-1; the match to TRBD2 covers 11 bases. This CDR3 has 15 residues. The ends lost 1 base at V and 10 bases at J; junction bases unmatched: 6. Germline CDR1 reads SGHVS; CDR2 reads FNYEAQ. The CDR3 nucleotides are TGTGCCAGCAGCTTAGGTACTAGCGGGGGTAGGGAGCAGTTCTTC. Translated: CASSLGTSGGREQFF.

There are a few counts of this clone. The V gene is TRBV5-1, the J gene TRBJ1-3; no clear D. The CDR3 has 16 amino acids. V shed 4 bases and J shed 0 bases, with 14 bases lying between them. Germline V gene sequence: CDR1 SGHRS, CDR2 YFSETQ. CDR3 nucleotides: TGCGCCAGCAGCCCCACCGGCGTTGACTCTGGAAACACCATATATTTT. Protein product: CASSPTGVDSGNTIYF.

This clone was seen more than once but under ten times. V gene TRBV5-1 combines with J gene TRBJ2-1, with 7 bases matching TRBD2. This CDR3 has 17 amino acids. Germline CDR1 and CDR2: SGHRS and YFSETQ. Germline trimming cut 5 bases from V and 0 bases from J; bases unmatched to any gene: 11. The CDR3 sequence is CASSPGGTLRSYNEQFF. The CDR3 nucleotides are TGCGCCAGCAGTCCCGGGGGGACCCTCCGCTCCTACAATGAGCAGTTCTTC. Drawing the rest from reference TRBV5-1 and TRBJ2-1, the complete variable domain is KAGVTQTPRYLIKTRGQQVTLSCSPISGHRSVSWYQQTPGQGLQFLFEYFSETQRNKGNFPGRFSGRQFSNSRSEMNVSTLELGDSALYLCASSPGGTLRSYNEQFFGPGTRLTVL.

The rearrangement uses TRBV28 and TRBJ1-2; 9 nucleotides align to TRBD1. Germline values: CDR1 MDHEN, CDR2 SYDVKM. CDR3 size: 15 residues. The junction had 8 bases not matched to a gene; V was cut back by 5 bases and J by 4 bases. The CDR3 nucleotides are TGTGCCAGCAGTCCGCCGGGACAGGGTTCCTATGGCTACACCTTC. It is translated as CASSPPGQGSYGYTF.

The rearrangement uses TRBV11-3 and TRBJ2-7; no reliable D call. CDR3 length: 13 residues. Trimming shortened V by 4 bases and J by 6 bases, and 13 bases separated the two germline ends. Germline V lookup: CDR1 SGHNT, CDR2 YENEEA. The CDR3 region has the DNA TGTGCCAGCAGCTATACCCCCCCGTCCGAGCAGTACTTC. It encodes CASSYTPPSEQYF. Variable domain in full (rest from reference TRBV11-3 and TRBJ2-7): EAGVVQSPRYKIIEKKQPVAFWCNPISGHNTLYWYLQNLGQGPELLIRYENEEAVDDSQLPKDRFSAERLKGVDSTLKIQPAELGDSAVYLCASSYTPPSEQYFGPGTRLTVT.

The genes are TRBV5-8 and TRBJ2-1; D may match TRBD1 or TRBD2 (5 bases each). V was clipped by 4 bases and J by 6 bases, with 14 bases between them. The CDR3 loop spans 14 amino acids. Germline CDR1 is SGHTS and CDR2 is YDEGEE. The DNA for the CDR3 is TGTGCCAGCAGCCCCGGGACGGACCCCAATGAGCAGTTCTTC. Protein sequence: CASSPGTDPNEQFF.

This clone was counted a few times. DNA of the CDR3: TGTGCCAGCAGTTCCCGGGGCAGGAAGGATGGCTACACCTTC. Its translation is CASSSRGRKDGYTF. V gene TRBV6-6 combines with J gene TRBJ1-2, with D possibly being TRBD1 (5 bases). From germline, CDR1 is MNHNY and CDR2 SVGAGI (reference sequence). V dropped 4 bases and J dropped 6 bases, with 15 bases sitting between them. CDR3 length: 14 amino acids.

The chain uses TRBV28 and TRBJ1-6, with TRBD1 as a possible D gene (6 bases). Trimming stripped 7 bases from V and 13 bases from J, with 29 bases between. The CDR3 has 17 residues. Germline V CDR1 and CDR2: MDHEN, SYDVKM. The chain's CDR3 is CASTELGGGAEGIPLHF. The CDR3 DNA reads TGTGCCAGCACCGAACTTGGTGGGGGGGCGGAGGGTATTCCCCTCCACTTT. Full variable domain (rest looked up from reference TRBV28 and TRBJ1-6): DVKVTQSSRYLVKRTGEKVFLECVQDMDHENMFWYRQDPGLGLRLIYFSYDVKMKEKGDIPEGYSVSREKKERFSLILESASTNQTSMYLCASTELGGGAEGIPLHFGNGTRLTVT.

This chain uses TRBV6-4 with TRBJ2-1; 8 bases fit TRBD1. The junction had 9 bases not matched to a gene; V was cut back by 2 bases and J by 0 bases. The CDR3 extends over 18 amino acids. CDR1 is MRHNA and CDR2 is SNTAGT in the germline V gene. Written as DNA, the CDR3 is TGTGCCAGCAGTGACGAAGGGACAGGCAAAAGCTCCTACAATGAGCAGTTCTTC. Protein: CASSDEGTGKSSYNEQFF.

This clone was counted only a few times. V and J are TRBV2 and TRBJ1-1; maybe TRBD1 (5 bases). The germline V gene encodes CDR1 SNHLY and CDR2 FYNNEI. V was cut by 4 bases and J by 0 bases, with 12 bases left in between. CDR3 size: 15 residues. CDR3 in DNA: TGTGCCAGCAGTGTTCAGGGTCCCATGAACACTGAAGCTTTCTTT. It specifies CASSVQGPMNTEAFF. The full variable domain, completed using reference TRBV2 and TRBJ1-1, is EPEVTQTPSHQVTQMGQEVILRCVPISNHLYFYWYRQILGQKVEFLVSFYNNEISEKSEIFDDQFSVERPDGSNFTLKIRSTKLEDSAMYFCASSVQGPMNTEAFFGQGTRLTVV.

The chain has TRBV2 and TRBJ2-1; 10 nucleotides align to TRBD1. CDR1 SNHLY and CDR2 FYNNEI come from the germline V gene. Germline trimming cut 0 bases from V and 7 bases from J; bases unmatched to any gene: 9. CDR3 length: 17 amino acids. The CDR3 reads CASSEASGQGGSNEQFF. For the CDR3, the DNA is TGTGCCAGCAGTGAAGCATCCGGACAGGGGGGGAGTAATGAGCAGTTCTTC.

V usage is TRBV19 and J usage is TRBJ1-5; maybe TRBD1 (5 bases). CDR1 is LNHDA and CDR2 is SQIVND in the germline V gene (reference sequence). This CDR3 contains 17 residues. Trimming took 0 bases from V and 2 from J, leaving 14 bases between them. CDR3 loop: CASSIDSTAGGNQPQHF. The CDR3 DNA is TGTGCCAGTAGTATAGATTCGACAGCTGGGGGCAATCAGCCCCAGCATTTT.

As to this clone: One end of the junction is discordant with germline, which a read error may explain. This rearrangement joins TRBV7-3 to TRBJ2-1; D unclear. Germline CDR1 SGHTA, CDR2 FQGTGA. The CDR3 totals 13 residues. CDR3 amino acids: CASSLTLYSEQFF. The CDR3 region has the DNA TGTGCCAGCAGCTTAACACTCTACAGTGAGCAGTTCTTC.

The chain couples TRBV5-1 to TRBJ1-1; no clear D gene. Between the trimmed V and J ends, which lost 4 bases and 2 bases, there was a span of 12 bases. The CDR3 loop spans 14 amino acids. Germline CDR1 SGHRS, CDR2 YFSETQ. CDR3 region: CASSQTAINTEAFF. The CDR3 nucleotides are TGCGCCAGCAGCCAAACAGCTATAAACACTGAAGCTTTCTTT.

The rearrangement uses TRBV2 and TRBJ2-3; tentatively, D is TRBD2 (5 bases). Trimming pared 8 bases from V and 2 bases from J, leaving 14 bases between. The CDR3 has 14 residues. The germline CDR1 and CDR2 sequences are SNHLY and FYNNEI. CDR3 region: CASGGWTYTDTQYF. CDR3 bases: TGTGCCAGCGGAGGTTGGACTTACACAGATACGCAGTATTTT.

This chain uses TRBV7-6 with TRBJ2-2; 11 bases fit TRBD2. The germline V gene encodes CDR1 SGHVS and CDR2 FNYEAQ. V trimming: 0 bases; J trimming: 4 bases; junction bases outside the gene matches: 4. The CDR3 contains 17 residues. The CDR3 nucleotides read TGTGCCAGCAGCTTAGCTAGCGGGGGGGCAAGCACCGGGGAGCTGTTTTTT. This translates into CASSLASGGASTGELFF.

This chain uses TRBV5-6 with TRBJ1-1; TRBD1 matches 9 bases. The CDR3 is made up of 15 amino acids. Trimming at V came to 0 bases and at J to 6 bases, leaving 6 bases not matched to a gene. Per the germline V gene, CDR1 is SGHDT and CDR2 is YYEEEE. The CDR3 region is CASSLDGDRVPEAFF. DNA for the CDR3: TGTGCCAGCAGCTTGGACGGGGACAGGGTTCCTGAAGCTTTCTTT.

This clone was counted a single time. The V gene is TRBV14, the J gene TRBJ2-3; 7 bases are a match to TRBD1. With V trimmed by 3 bases and J by 1 base, 7 bases remained unmatched. The CDR3 is 16 residues long. Per the germline V gene, CDR1 is SGHDN and CDR2 is FVKESK. For the CDR3, the DNA is TGTGCCAGCAGCCAGAGACAGGGTCTAGGCACAGATACGCAGTATTTT. It codes for CASSQRQGLGTDTQYF.

The chain joins TRBV7-2 to TRBJ1-6, with a possible D match to TRBD1 (6 bases). Per the germline V gene, CDR1 is SGHTA and CDR2 is FQGNSA. This CDR3 is 17 amino acids long. Trimming cost V 3 bases and J 7 bases, with 19 bases left between them. CDR3 region: CASSLVSGNRENSPLHF. For the CDR3, the DNA is TGTGCCAGCAGCTTGGTCTCAGGGAACAGGGAGAATTCACCCCTCCACTTT.

This clone was recorded only once. The gene calls are TRBV19 and TRBJ1-2; perhaps TRBD1 as D (5 bases). The CDR3 length is 15 residues. In germline, CDR1 is LNHDA, CDR2 SQIVND (reference sequence). V was clipped by 6 bases and J by 0 bases, with 14 bases between them. For the CDR3, the DNA is TGTGCCAGTAGCCCCTTAGACAGAACTAACTATGGCTACACCTTC. It translates to CASSPLDRTNYGYTF.

In this sample, this clone turned up a few times. The chain combines TRBV9 with TRBJ1-5; 7 nucleotides line up with TRBD1. The CDR3 has 14 amino acids. Germline V gene data show CDR1 as SGDLS and CDR2 as YYNGEE. The V segment lost 0 bases and the J segment 6 bases; nucleotides outside the gene matches: 3. The CDR3 nucleotides read TGTGCCAGCAGCGTAGGACAGGGTGGTCAGCCCCAGCATTTT. Its translation is CASSVGQGGQPQHF.

The chain recombines TRBV10-3 with TRBJ2-7; 8 nucleotides match TRBD1. Germline trimming cut 0 bases from V and 7 bases from J; bases unmatched to any gene: 8. The CDR3 spans 15 residues. The germline V gene encodes CDR1 ENHRY and CDR2 SYGVKD. The CDR3 here is CAISESARGRREQYF. CDR3 nucleotides: TGTGCCATCAGTGAGTCGGCCAGGGGGCGCCGGGAGCAGTACTTC.

The chain links TRBV2 to TRBJ2-1; 11 bases line up with TRBD2. This CDR3 is built from 17 residues. The germline V gene encodes CDR1 SNHLY and CDR2 FYNNEI. Trimming took 6 bases from V and 0 from J; bases not matched to a gene: 7. The CDR3 sequence is CASRYRLAGFSYNEQFF. The CDR3 nucleotides are TGTGCCAGCAGATATCGACTAGCGGGGTTCTCCTACAATGAGCAGTTCTTC.

The CDR3 coding sequence is TGTGCCAGCAGTTTCTACGGGACCAACATTCAGTACTTC. Translating gives CASSFYGTNIQYF. The chain couples TRBV6-6 to TRBJ2-4; the D call may be TRBD1 or TRBD2 (5 bases each). The CDR3 is 13 residues long. Per the germline V gene, CDR1 is MNHNY and CDR2 is SVGAGI (reference sequence). V lost 4 bases and J lost 7, with 11 bases in between.

V is TRBV10-3 and J is TRBJ2-7, with TRBD1 matching 8 bases. The CDR3 length is 12 residues. CDR1 and CDR2 (germline): ENHRY, SYGVKD. The trim removed 11 bases at V and 3 bases at J, leaving 6 bases unmatched. Written as DNA, the CDR3 is TGTGCCTCCGGGACAGGAGTCTACGAGCAGTACTTC. It yields the protein CASGTGVYEQYF.

This chain joins TRBV5-6 and TRBJ2-5, with TRBD2 matching over 7 bases. Germline assignment: CDR1 SGHDT and CDR2 YYEEEE. The CDR3 runs to 16 residues. V shed 4 bases and J 4 bases; nucleotides not matched to a gene: 13. The CDR3 spells CASSTGGASGPETQYF. Written as DNA, the CDR3 is TGTGCCAGCAGCACGGGAGGCGCTAGCGGCCCAGAGACCCAGTACTTC.

The genes are TRBV6-1 and TRBJ2-7; no firm D call. This CDR3 contains 15 residues. Between the trimmed V and J ends, which lost 2 bases and 3 bases, there was a span of 14 bases. Germline lookup yields CDR1 MNHNS and CDR2 SASEGT. The CDR3 protein is CASSEYRSSDYEQYF. In DNA, the CDR3 is TGTGCCAGCAGTGAATACCGATCGTCGGACTACGAGCAGTACTTC.

The genes are TRBV7-5 and TRBJ2-1; no DNA check was done on the table's D call, TRBD2. TRBV7-5 is a pseudogene. The length of the CDR3 is 16 residues. As DNA, the CDR3 is TGTGTCAGAAGAAAGACTAAGCGGGGGTTTCTCAATGAGCAGTTCTTC. It is translated as CVRRKTKRGFLNEQFF.

This clone turned up a few times. The J gene is TRBJ1-4, the V gene TRBV29-1, with D uncertain. V was shortened by 0 bases and J by 8 bases, with 7 bases between the two germline ends. The CDR3 sequence is 12 residues long. The germline V gene has CDR1 SQVTM and CDR2 ANQGSEA. CDR3 protein: CSVEELGEKLFF. DNA for the CDR3: TGCAGCGTTGAAGAGTTGGGGGAAAAACTGTTTTTT. The complete variable domain, with remaining parts taken from reference TRBV29-1 and TRBJ1-4, reads SAVISQKPSRDICQRGTSLTIQCQVDSQVTMMFWYRQQPGQSLTLIATANQGSEATYESGFVIDKFPISRPNLTFSTLTVSNMSPEDSSIYLCSVEELGEKLFFGSGTQLSVL.

V and J are TRBV5-1 and TRBJ2-5; TRBD2 is a possible D gene (6 bases). There are 15 residues in the CDR3. CDR1 SGHRS and CDR2 YFSETQ come from the germline V gene. Trimming removed 0 bases at V and 2 bases at J, with 11 bases between. The CDR3 nucleotides read TGCGCCAGCAGCTTGGGGAGACTAGAACAAGAGACCCAGTACTTC. It translates to CASSLGRLEQETQYF.